The T cell receptor (beta chain) described here comes from a study of blood T cell repertoires in COVID-19. The wider study: COVID-19 samples, acute and convalescent, were from the United States, Italy and Spain. PBMCs, B-cell-depleted T cells, or T cells were the source of the cDNA or gDNA that made up the material.

There are a few counts of this clone. Germline V CDR1 and CDR2: SGHNT, YYREEE (reference sequence). The CDR3 has 15 amino acids. V gave up 4 bases and J gave up 2 bases, with 15 bases separating them. Authors' methods: Reference gene primers were amplified, and this amplification served to estimate nucleated cell counts. Here immunoSEQ multiplex PCR was the method, and the copy in TCRdb shows in-frame clones only, minus some. For V, J and clone size, that table is used; D and trimming come from the DNA. The sample gives about 170,000 clones, around 83% of which show up once; around 3.6% is in the top ten. Participants had their cohort set by participant-reported clinical history.

The receptor was derived from a woman aged 45-59 years in a cohort exposed to, infected with or recovered from COVID-19 (not recorded which). Material: PBMCs or T cells enriched from blood (not recorded which). The chain employs TRBV5-4 and TRBJ2-5, with D tentatively TRBD2 (5 bases). The CDR3 nucleotides are TGTGCCAGCAGCCGAACGGGTAGCGCTCAAGAGACCCAGTACTTC. It is translated as CASSRTGSAQETQYF.